A selection of T cell receptor beta chains follows, all from one sample in a study of blood T cell repertoires in COVID-19. Some clones are missing from TCRdb's copy, which holds only in-frame ones; the method was immunoSEQ multiplex PCR. The sample has 85,000 to 120,000 clones, just under 85% seen once. Sequenced input: peripheral blood. Receptors were obtained from a man in his forties with active or convalescent COVID-19. Both conserved end residues are part of each CDR3. Each record gives: J gene, V gene, CDR3 protein.

J: TRBJ1-5; V: TRBV3-1/TRBV3-2; CDR3: CASSPVPGGNQPQHF
J: TRBJ1-1; V: TRBV9; CDR3: CASSAQSQGGTEAFF
J: TRBJ2-7; V: TRBV7-9; CDR3: CASSLSLTGNHEQYF
J: TRBJ2-1; V: TRBV7-3; CDR3: CASSLTSGGSYNEQFF
J: TRBJ1-2; V: TRBV6-5; CDR3: CASSYSGTRERYTF
J: TRBJ2-3; V: TRBV6-6; CDR3: CASKDSGTSTDTQYF
J: TRBJ1-1; V: TRBV4-1; CDR3: CASSQDLEQKEAFF
J: TRBJ1-1; V: TRBV6-5; CDR3: CATGERATNTEAFF
J: TRBJ1-3; V: TRBV19; CDR3: CASSPPRVSGNTIYF
J: TRBJ1-6; V: TRBV12-3/TRBV12-4; CDR3: CASFRDMNSPLHF
J: TRBJ1-6; V: TRBV7-8; CDR3: CASSLGTGVNSPLHF
J: TRBJ1-2; V: TRBV25-1; CDR3: CASTNRAGYGYTF
J: TRBJ1-3; V: TRBV7-9; CDR3: CASSLVGVNSGNTIYF
J: TRBJ2-3; V: TRBV19; CDR3: CASRDRLKTSTDTQYF
J: TRBJ2-2; V: TRBV11-2; CDR3: CASSYGGELFF
J: TRBJ2-2; V: TRBV27; CDR3: CASSSQGLGAGELFF
J: TRBJ2-3; V: TRBV9; CDR3: CASSVGRGGLDTQYF
J: TRBJ1-1; V: TRBV5-1; CDR3: CASSLVGAYEAFF
J: TRBJ2-1; V: TRBV15; CDR3: CATSRDGAKQFF
J: TRBJ1-6; V: TRBV9; CDR3: CASSALGQNSPLHF
J: TRBJ2-6; V: TRBV7-9; CDR3: CARGLAGSGANVLTF
J: TRBJ2-7; V: TRBV30; CDR3: CAWTLGQGKYEQYF
J: TRBJ2-7; V: TRBV6-5; CDR3: CASSYSRGQSYEQYF
J: TRBJ2-1; V: TRBV24-1; CDR3: CATSDGASDNEQFF
J: TRBJ1-5; V: TRBV18; CDR3: CASSPLGQGYNQPQHF
J: TRBJ1-6; V: TRBV19; CDR3: CASSLKTLTSFIWPLHF
J: TRBJ2-3; V: TRBV5-1; CDR3: CASSKAGSTDTQYF
J: TRBJ1-3; V: TRBV10-3; CDR3: CAIRGREPGNTIYF
J: TRBJ2-7; V: TRBV5-1; CDR3: CASSLVGQGAPVEQYF
J: TRBJ1-1; V: TRBV5-1; CDR3: CASSSSGDTEAFF
J: TRBJ1-1; V: TRBV19; CDR3: CASTTGEVTEAFF
J: TRBJ1-1; V: TRBV19; CDR3: CASSVRDRGGTEAFF
J: TRBJ2-7; V: TRBV5-6; CDR3: CASSESGYEQYF
J: TRBJ1-1; V: TRBV5-1; CDR3: CASSWTGTGETEAFF
J: TRBJ2-3; V: TRBV5-1; CDR3: CASSLGGDSTDTQYF
J: TRBJ2-3; V: TRBV19; CDR3: CASKKQGAGADTQYF
J: TRBJ1-4; V: TRBV5-1; CDR3: CASSLETGWGAEKLFF
J: TRBJ2-5; V: TRBV3-1/TRBV3-2; CDR3: CASSQQSGGQETQYF
J: TRBJ1-4; V: TRBV9; CDR3: CASTQGGGPGEKLFF
J: TRBJ2-2; V: TRBV9; CDR3: CASSMTSSAANTGELFF
J: TRBJ2-5; V: TRBV11-2; CDR3: CASSARAPRAQETQYF
J: TRBJ1-2; V: TRBV6-5; CDR3: CASSHRDRGNYGYTF
J: TRBJ1-6; V: TRBV6-5; CDR3: CATRRDSLNSPLHF
J: TRBJ2-7; V: TRBV20-1; CDR3: CSARGRGEQYF
J: TRBJ1-5; V: TRBV19; CDR3: CASSMSAARWPQHF
J: TRBJ1-3; V: TRBV18; CDR3: CASSPTGATSSGNTIYF
J: TRBJ1-4; V: TRBV9; CDR3: CASSPGSVGKNEKLFF
J: TRBJ2-7; V: TRBV7-9; CDR3: CASSLSGQVRYEQYF
J: TRBJ1-2; V: TRBV19; CDR3: CASSTYKGAAYGYTF
J: TRBJ1-5; V: TRBV11-3; CDR3: CASSLGRDRGCQPQHF
J: TRBJ2-5; V: TRBV30; CDR3: CAWDRGQETQYF
J: TRBJ2-7; V: TRBV9; CDR3: CASSPAERGGPYEQYF
J: TRBJ1-6; V: TRBV6-6; CDR3: CASRQNRDGSPLHF